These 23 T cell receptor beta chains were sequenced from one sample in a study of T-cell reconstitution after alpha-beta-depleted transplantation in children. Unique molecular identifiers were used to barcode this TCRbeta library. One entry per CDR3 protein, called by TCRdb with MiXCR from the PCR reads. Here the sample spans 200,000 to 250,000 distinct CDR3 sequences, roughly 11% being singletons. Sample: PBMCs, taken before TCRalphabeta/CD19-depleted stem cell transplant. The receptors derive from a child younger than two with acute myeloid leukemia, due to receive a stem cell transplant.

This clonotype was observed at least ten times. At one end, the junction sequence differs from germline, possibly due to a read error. The CDR3 DNA reads TGTGCCAGCTCCCCACAATACACAGGAGCTGGAAACACCATATATTTT. This translates into CASSPQYTGAGNTIYF. The V and J genes are TRBV18 and TRBJ1-3, with D tentatively TRBD1 (5 bases). The CDR3 sequence is 16 residues long. Per the germline V gene, CDR1 is KGHSH and CDR2 is LQKENI.

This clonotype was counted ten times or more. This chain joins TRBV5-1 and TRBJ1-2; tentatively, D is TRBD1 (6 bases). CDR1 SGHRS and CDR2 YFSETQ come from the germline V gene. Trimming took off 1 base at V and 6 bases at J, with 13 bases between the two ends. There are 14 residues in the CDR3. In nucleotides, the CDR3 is TGCGCCAGCAGCTTGAGGGGGGATAATGATGGCTACACCTTC. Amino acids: CASSLRGDNDGYTF. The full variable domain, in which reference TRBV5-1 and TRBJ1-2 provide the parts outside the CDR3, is KAGVTQTPRYLIKTRGQQVTLSCSPISGHRSVSWYQQTPGQGLQFLFEYFSETQRNKGNFPGRFSGRQFSNSRSEMNVSTLELGDSALYLCASSLRGDNDGYTFGSGTRLTVV.

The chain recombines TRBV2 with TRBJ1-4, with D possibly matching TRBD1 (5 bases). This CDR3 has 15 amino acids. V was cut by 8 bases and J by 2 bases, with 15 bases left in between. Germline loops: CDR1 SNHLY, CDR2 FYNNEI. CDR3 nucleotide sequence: TGTGCCAGCCGAGGGACGACGGCTACTAATGAAAAACTGTTTTTT. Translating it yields CASRGTTATNEKLFF.

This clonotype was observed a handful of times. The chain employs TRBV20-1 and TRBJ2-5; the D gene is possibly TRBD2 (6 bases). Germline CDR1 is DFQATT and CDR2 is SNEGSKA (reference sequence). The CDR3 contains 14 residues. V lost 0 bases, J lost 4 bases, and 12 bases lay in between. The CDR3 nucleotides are TGCAGTGCTAGAGATCCTAGGAGGGGAGAGACCCAGTACTTC. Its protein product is CSARDPRRGETQYF.

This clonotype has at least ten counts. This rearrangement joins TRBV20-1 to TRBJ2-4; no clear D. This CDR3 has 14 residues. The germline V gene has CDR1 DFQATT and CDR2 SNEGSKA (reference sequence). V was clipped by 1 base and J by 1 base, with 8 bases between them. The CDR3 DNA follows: TGCAGTGCTAGAGGCGGCGGTGCCAAAAACATTCAGTACTTC. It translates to CSARGGGAKNIQYF.

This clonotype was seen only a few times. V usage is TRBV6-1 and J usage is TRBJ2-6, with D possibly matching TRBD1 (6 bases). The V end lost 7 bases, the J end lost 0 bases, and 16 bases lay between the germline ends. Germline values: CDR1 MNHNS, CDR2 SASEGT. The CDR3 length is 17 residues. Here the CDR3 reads CASNPWRTASGANVLTF. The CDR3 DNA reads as TGTGCCAGCAACCCTTGGCGGACAGCCTCTGGGGCCAACGTCCTGACTTTC.

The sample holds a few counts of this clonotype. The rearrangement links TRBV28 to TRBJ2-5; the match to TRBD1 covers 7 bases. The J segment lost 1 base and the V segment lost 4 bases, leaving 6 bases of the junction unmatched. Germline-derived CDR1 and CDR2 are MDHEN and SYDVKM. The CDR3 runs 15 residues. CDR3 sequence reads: CASSSLTGSQETQYF. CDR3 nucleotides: TGTGCCAGCAGTTCACTGACAGGGAGCCAAGAGACCCAGTACTTC.

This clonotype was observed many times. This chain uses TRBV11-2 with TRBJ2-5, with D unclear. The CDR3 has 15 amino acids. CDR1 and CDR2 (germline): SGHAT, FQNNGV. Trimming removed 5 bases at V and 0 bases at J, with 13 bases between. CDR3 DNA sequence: TGTGCCAGCAGCGGGTACGGTCGCTACCAAGAGACCCAGTACTTC. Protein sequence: CASSGYGRYQETQYF.

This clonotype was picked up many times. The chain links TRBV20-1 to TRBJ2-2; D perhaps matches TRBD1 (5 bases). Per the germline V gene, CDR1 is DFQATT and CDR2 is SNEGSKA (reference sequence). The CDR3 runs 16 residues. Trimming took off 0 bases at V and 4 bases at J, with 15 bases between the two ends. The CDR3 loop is CSARDPGARGTGELFF. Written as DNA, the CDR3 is TGCAGTGCTAGAGATCCCGGAGCTAGGGGCACCGGGGAGCTGTTTTTT.

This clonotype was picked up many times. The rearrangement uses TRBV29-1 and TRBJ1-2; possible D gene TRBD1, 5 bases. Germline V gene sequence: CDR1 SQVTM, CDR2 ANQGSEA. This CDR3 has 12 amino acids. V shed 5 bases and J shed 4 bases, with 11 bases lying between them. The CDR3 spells CSVTTVRYGYTF. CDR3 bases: TGCAGCGTTACGACAGTACGCTATGGCTACACCTTC.

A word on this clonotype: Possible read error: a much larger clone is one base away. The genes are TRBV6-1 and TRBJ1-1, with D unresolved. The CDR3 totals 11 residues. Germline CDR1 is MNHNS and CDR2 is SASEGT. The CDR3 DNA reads TGTACCAGCAGTGAAGGCTTCCAGGCTTTCTTT. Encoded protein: CTSSEGFQAFF.

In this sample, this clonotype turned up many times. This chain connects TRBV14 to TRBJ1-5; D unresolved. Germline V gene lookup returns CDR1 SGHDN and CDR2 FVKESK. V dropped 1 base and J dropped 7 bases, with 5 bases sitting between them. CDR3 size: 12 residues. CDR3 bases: TGTGCCAGCAGCCAAGTTTCGCAGCCCCAGCATTTT. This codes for CASSQVSQPQHF.

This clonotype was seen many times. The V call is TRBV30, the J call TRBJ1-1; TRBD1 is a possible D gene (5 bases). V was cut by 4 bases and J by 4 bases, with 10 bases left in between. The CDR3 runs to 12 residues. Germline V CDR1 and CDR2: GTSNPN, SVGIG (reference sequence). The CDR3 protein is CAWTTGITEAFF. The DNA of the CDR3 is TGTGCCTGGACTACAGGTATCACTGAAGCTTTCTTT. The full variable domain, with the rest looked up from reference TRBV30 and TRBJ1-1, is SQTIHQWPATLVQPVGSPLSLECTVEGTSNPNLYWYRQAAGRGLQLLFYSVGIGQISSEVPQNLSASRPQDRQFILSSKKLLLSDSGFYLCAWTTGITEAFFGQGTRLTVV.

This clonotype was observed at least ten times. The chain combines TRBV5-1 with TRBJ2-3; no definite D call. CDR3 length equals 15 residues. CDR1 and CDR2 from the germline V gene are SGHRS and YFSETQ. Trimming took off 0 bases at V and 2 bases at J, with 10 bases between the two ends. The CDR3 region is CASSLVPSPTDTQYF. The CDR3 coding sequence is TGCGCCAGCAGCTTGGTCCCCAGCCCCACAGATACGCAGTATTTT.

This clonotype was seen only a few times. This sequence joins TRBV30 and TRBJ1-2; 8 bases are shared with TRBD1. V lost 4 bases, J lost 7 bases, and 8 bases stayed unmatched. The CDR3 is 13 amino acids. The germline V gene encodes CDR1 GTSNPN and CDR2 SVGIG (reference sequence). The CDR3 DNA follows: TGTGCCTGGACAGTGCCAGGGGGCATTGGCTACACCTTC. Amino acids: CAWTVPGGIGYTF.

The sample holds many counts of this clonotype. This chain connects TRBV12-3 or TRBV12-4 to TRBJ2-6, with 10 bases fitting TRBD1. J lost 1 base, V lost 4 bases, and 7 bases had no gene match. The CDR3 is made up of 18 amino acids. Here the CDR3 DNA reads TGTGCCAGCAGTTCTTCCGGGACAGGGGCATCTGGGGCCAACGTCCTGACTTTC. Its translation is CASSSSGTGASGANVLTF.

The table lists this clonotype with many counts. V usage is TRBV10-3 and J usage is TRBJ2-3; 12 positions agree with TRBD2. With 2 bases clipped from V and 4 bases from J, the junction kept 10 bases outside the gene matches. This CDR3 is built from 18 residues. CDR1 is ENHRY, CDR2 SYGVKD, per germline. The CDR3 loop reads CAISEARLAGASPDTQYF. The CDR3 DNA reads TGTGCCATCAGTGAGGCCCGACTAGCGGGAGCATCCCCAGATACGCAGTATTTT.

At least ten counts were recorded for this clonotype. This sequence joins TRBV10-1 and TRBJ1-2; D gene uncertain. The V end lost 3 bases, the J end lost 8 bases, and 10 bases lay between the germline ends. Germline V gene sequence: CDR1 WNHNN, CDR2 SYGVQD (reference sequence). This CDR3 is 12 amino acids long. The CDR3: CASSDQLGGYTF. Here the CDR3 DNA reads TGCGCCAGCAGTGACCAGCTCGGAGGCTACACCTTC.

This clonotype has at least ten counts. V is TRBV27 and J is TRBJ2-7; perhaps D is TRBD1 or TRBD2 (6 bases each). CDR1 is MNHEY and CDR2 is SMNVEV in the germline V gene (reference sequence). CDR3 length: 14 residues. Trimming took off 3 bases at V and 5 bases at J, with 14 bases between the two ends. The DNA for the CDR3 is TGTGCCAGCAGTTTCCCGGGGGCGTCCCACGAGCAGTACTTC. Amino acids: CASSFPGASHEQYF.

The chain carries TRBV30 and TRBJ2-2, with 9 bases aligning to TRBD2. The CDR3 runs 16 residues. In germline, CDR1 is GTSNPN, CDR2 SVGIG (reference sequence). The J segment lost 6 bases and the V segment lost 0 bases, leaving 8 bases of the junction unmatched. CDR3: CAWSVWVAGASGELFF. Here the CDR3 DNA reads TGTGCCTGGAGTGTATGGGTAGCGGGAGCTTCCGGGGAGCTGTTTTTT.

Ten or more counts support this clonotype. CDR3 nucleotides: TGTGCCAGCCAACCCTACGGGGGGAAGGGGACTGAAGCTTTCTTT. This gives the protein CASQPYGGKGTEAFF. V and J are TRBV12-3 or TRBV12-4 and TRBJ1-1; perhaps TRBD1 as D (5 bases). Trimming removed 8 bases at V and 5 bases at J, with 21 bases between. There are 15 residues in the CDR3.

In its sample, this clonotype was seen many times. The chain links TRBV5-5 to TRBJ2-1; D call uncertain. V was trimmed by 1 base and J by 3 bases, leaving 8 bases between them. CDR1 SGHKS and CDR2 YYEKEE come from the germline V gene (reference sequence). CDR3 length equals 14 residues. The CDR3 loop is CASSLLGHYNEQFF. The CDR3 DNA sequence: TGTGCCAGCAGCTTGCTCGGGCACTACAATGAGCAGTTCTTC.

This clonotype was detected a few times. The CDR3 coding sequence is TGTGCCAGCAGCCCCGGACTAGCGAACGAGCAGTACTTC. Translating it yields CASSPGLANEQYF. The rearrangement joins TRBV5-4 to TRBJ2-7, with 9 positions matching TRBD2. CDR3 length: 13 residues. Germline V gene sequence: CDR1 SGHNT, CDR2 YYREEE (reference sequence). The J segment lost 5 bases and the V segment lost 4 bases, leaving 4 bases of the junction unmatched.